This T cell receptor (beta chain) came from a study of CD8 T cells in Susac syndrome. Regarding the study as a whole: The study conceded that relatively few individuals underwent its TCR sequencing and HLA analysis. Approximately 16 Susac-specific public clones were found in total CD8+ repertoires and roughly five in CD8+ TEMRA repertoires.

cDNA came from about 0.5 to 1 ug RNA primed by random hexamers. Multiplex immunoSEQ PCR targeted 54 Vbeta and 13 Jbeta TCR beta segments. TCRdb re-derived calls from the immunoSEQ multiplex PCR reads in MiXCR, one entry per CDR3 protein. The repertoire holds around 130,000 distinct CDR3 sequences, with 85% to 95% as singletons. Regarding this clonotype: The antigen remains unidentified.

The V end lost 8 bases, the J end lost 3 bases, and 10 bases lay between the germline ends. CDR1 and CDR2 (germline): LNHDA, SQIVND (reference sequence). This CDR3 has 13 residues. Patients with Susac syndrome met diagnostic criteria that were recently defined for definite or probable disease. This rearrangement joins TRBV19 to TRBJ2-2; D may be TRBD2 (6 bases). This clonotype originated in a human donor with Susac syndrome. The source material was CD8+ T cells from PBMCs. Written as DNA, the CDR3 is TGTGCCAGTGGGACTGTATACACCGGGGAGCTGTTTTTT. This sequence encodes CASGTVYTGELFF.